These T cell receptor beta chains were read from a single sample in a study of T cells after posttransplantation cyclophosphamide. TCRdb's table, derived via immunoSEQ multiplex PCR, lists solely in-frame clones and lacks some. The sample yields tens of thousands of clones, without any singletons. The sequenced sample was PBMCs. The receptors originated from a man aged 35 to 55 in good health, CMV-negative, and a related stem cell transplant donor. Each CDR3 is given with its conserved first and last residue. The D gene is left open where the match is weak. Size is omitted from some rows. Given values are once, few, many or a class for expanded clones.

V gene	clone size	J gene	D gene	CDR3 protein	CDR3 DNA
TRBV28	many	TRBJ1-1	TRBD1	CASSRQGEVSEAFF	TGTGCCAGCAGTAGACAGGGTGAAGTATCTGAAGCTTTCTTT
TRBV2	many	TRBJ2-1	TRBD2	CASREGLLYNEQFF	TGTGCCAGCAGAGAGGGACTACTCTACAATGAGCAGTTCTTC
TRBV6-5	few	TRBJ1-1	TRBD1	CASSPTGANTEAFF	TGTGCCAGCAGTCCGACAGGGGCTAACACTGAAGCTTTCTTT
TRBV28	many	TRBJ1-2	.	CASSSSNSPNYGYTF	TGTGCCAGCAGCTCCTCTAACAGCCCCAACTATGGCTACACCTTC
TRBV5-6	many	TRBJ2-2	TRBD2	CASSLPGGANTGELFF	TGTGCCAGCAGCTTGCCGGGGGGGGCGAACACCGGGGAGCTGTTTTTT
TRBV7-8	many	TRBJ1-2	.	CASSLAPLSYYYGYTF	TGTGCCAGCAGCTTAGCGCCTTTAAGCTATTACTATGGCTACACCTTC
TRBV19	many	TRBJ1-5	.	CASGGQPQHF	TGTGCCAGTGGGGGGCAGCCCCAGCATTTT
TRBV7-9	many	TRBJ1-3	.	CASSQTWRQTANTIYF	TGTGCCAGCAGCCAGACCTGGCGACAGACCGCAAACACCATATATTTT
TRBV5-6	many	TRBJ2-5	TRBD1	CASSLVTGALAAQETQYF	TGTGCCAGCAGCTTGGTGACAGGGGCGCTAGCCGCACAAGAGACCCAGTACTTC
TRBV7-2	many	TRBJ2-1	TRBD1	CASSPDRAAYNEQFF	TGTGCCAGCAGCCCCGACAGGGCGGCCTACAATGAGCAGTTCTTC
TRBV6-6	many	TRBJ2-7	TRBD2	CASSYSGGSYEQYF	TGTGCCAGCAGTTACTCGGGGGGGTCCTACGAGCAGTACTTC
TRBV6-5	many	TRBJ1-2	TRBD1	CASSRQGYSGYTF	TGTGCCAGCAGTCGACAGGGGTATTCGGGCTACACCTTC
TRBV28	many	TRBJ2-1	.	CASSLLGAEQFF	TGTGCCAGCAGCCTGCTGGGGGCTGAGCAGTTCTTC
TRBV7-2	many	TRBJ2-7	.	CASSLGPAVQYEQYF	TGTGCCAGCAGCTTAGGTCCAGCTGTACAGTACGAGCAGTACTTC
TRBV6-6	many	TRBJ2-5	.	CASVRGDEETQYF	TGTGCCAGCGTACGGGGAGACGAAGAGACCCAGTACTTC
TRBV28	many	TRBJ1-5	.	CASSSGNQPQHF	TGTGCCAGCAGTTCGGGGAATCAGCCCCAGCATTTT
TRBV11-2	many	TRBJ2-7	TRBD2	CACSPGTRDYEQYF	TGTGCCTGCAGCCCCGGGACTAGGGACTACGAGCAGTACTTC
TRBV6-5	many	TRBJ2-2	.	CASSYSPSGGGIF	TGTGCCAGCAGTTATTCCCCCTCGGGCGGCGGGATTTTT
TRBV28	.	TRBJ2-1	.	CASSLDSSYNEQFF	TGTGCCAGCAGTTTAGACAGCTCCTACAATGAGCAGTTCTTC
TRBV6-1	many	TRBJ2-2	TRBD2	CASSDSSGRTGELFF	TGTGCCAGCAGTGATTCGAGCGGGAGAACCGGGGAGCTGTTTTTT
TRBV14	many	TRBJ2-5	TRBD2	CASSQRLAGRGETQYF	TGTGCCAGCAGCCAGAGACTAGCCGGTAGGGGAGAGACCCAGTACTTC
TRBV18	many	TRBJ1-5	TRBD1	CASSDGQGFQPQHF	TGTGCCAGCTCAGATGGACAGGGGTTTCAGCCTCAGCATTTT
TRBV6-5	many	TRBJ2-2	.	CASRPGTSNTGELFF	TGTGCCAGCAGACCAGGGACATCGAACACCGGGGAGCTGTTTTTT
TRBV29-1	many	TRBJ2-6	.	CSVEGGGSGANVLTF	TGCAGCGTTGAGGGCGGAGGCTCTGGGGCCAACGTCCTGACTTTC
TRBV5-1	many	TRBJ2-3	TRBD2	CASSLRLAEGSDTQYF	TGCGCCAGCAGCTTACGACTAGCGGAAGGTTCAGATACGCAGTATTTT
TRBV30	many	TRBJ1-2	.	CAWRHGGDGYTF	TGTGCCTGGAGGCACGGGGGGGATGGCTACACCTTC
TRBV18	many	TRBJ1-1	.	CASSLGANTEAFF	TGTGCCAGCTCACTGGGGGCGAACACTGAAGCTTTCTTT
TRBV11-2	many	TRBJ2-3	TRBD1	CASGPGTGTDTQYF	TGTGCCAGCGGTCCAGGGACAGGCACAGATACGCAGTATTTT
TRBV28	many	TRBJ2-7	.	CASRPVVVNEQYF	TGTGCCAGCCGCCCGGTGGTGGTAAACGAGCAGTACTTC
TRBV5-1	many	TRBJ2-1	.	CASSLIGQGRNTFSYNEQFF	TGCGCCAGCAGCTTGATTGGGCAGGGCCGAAACACCTTCTCCTACAATGAGCAGTTCTTC
TRBV6-5	many	TRBJ2-3	.	CASSSPDYTDTQYF	TGTGCCAGCAGTTCCCCGGACTACACAGATACGCAGTATTTT
TRBV5-4	many	TRBJ1-2	TRBD1	CASSAGQGALGYTF	TGTGCCAGCAGCGCGGGACAGGGGGCGCTCGGCTACACCTTC
TRBV28	many	TRBJ1-4	.	CASSSRQGSANEKLFF	TGTGCCAGCAGTTCGCGCCAGGGATCGGCTAATGAAAAACTGTTTTTT
TRBV29-1	many	TRBJ2-5	TRBD1	CSSTGAQETQYF	TGCAGTTCTACAGGGGCCCAAGAGACCCAGTACTTC
TRBV28	many	TRBJ2-7	.	CASRPGGMSSYEQYF	TGTGCCAGCAGGCCGGGCGGGATGAGCTCCTACGAGCAGTACTTC
TRBV28	many	TRBJ2-1	.	CASRWAGLNNEQFF	TGTGCCAGCCGGTGGGCAGGGTTAAACAATGAGCAGTTCTTC
TRBV29-1	many	TRBJ1-2	.	CSVANLRDGYTF	TGCAGCGTTGCAAACCTTCGGGATGGCTACACCTTC
TRBV7-9	many	TRBJ1-4	.	CASSLDSNEKLFF	TGTGCCAGCAGCCTGGACAGTAATGAAAAACTGTTTTTT
TRBV6-1	many	TRBJ1-5	.	CASSAAPGEPQHF	TGTGCCAGCAGTGCTGCTCCAGGGGAGCCCCAGCATTTT
TRBV28	many	TRBJ1-5	.	CASSRSNQPQHF	TGTGCCAGCAGTCGGAGCAATCAGCCCCAGCATTTT
TRBV7-2	many	TRBJ2-7	.	CASSSSTGYEQYF	TGTGCCAGCAGCTCCTCGACTGGCTACGAGCAGTACTTC
TRBV5-1	many	TRBJ2-7	TRBD2	CASSSPSSGAKAYEQYF	TGCGCCAGCAGCTCACCCTCTAGCGGAGCAAAGGCCTACGAGCAGTACTTC